This TCR beta chain came from a study of OX40 agonist ivuxolimab in advanced cancers. Across the whole study: Melanoma, hepatocellular carcinoma, head and neck or renal cell cancer occurred in dose-escalation patients.

Concerning this clone itself: What it recognizes is unknown.

Study conclusions and caveats: What antigens the expanded peripheral T cells recognized was never established. Clonal expansion was seen in CD4+ and CD8+ blood T cells by week 6 at 0.1 to 3.0 mg/kg.

Some clones are missing from TCRdb's copy, which holds only in-frame ones; the method was immunoSEQ multiplex PCR. The data show around 53,000 clones, nearly 80% seen once. V was pared by 3 bases and J by 2 bases, with 8 bases between. CDR1 and CDR2 (germline): SGHTA, FQGNSA. The CDR3 covers 14 residues. The TCR sequence derives from an adult with an advanced solid tumor such as melanoma, head and neck, liver or kidney cancer. The chain carries TRBV7-2 and TRBJ1-3; D gene ambiguous. The specimen was CD4+ or CD8+ T cells sorted from blood, collected in a trial of the OX40 agonist ivuxolimab. The CDR3 DNA sequence: TGTGCCAGCAGCTTCCTCCGGACTGGAAACACCATATATTTT. Translation gives CASSFLRTGNTIYF.